This entry lists 21 T cell receptor beta chains sequenced from one sample in a study of CD4 T cells in relation to SARS-CoV-2 and coronaviruses. Antigens for these TCRs are unknown. Assay used: immunoSEQ multiplex PCR; TCRdb lists only in-frame clones, some missing. The repertoire holds 12,000 or so clones, 78% seen once, with around 13% in the top ten. Before the COVID-19 pandemic, during about 2010-2019, CD4+ T cells were taken from unexposed donors. After about 10 days of culture, CD4+ T cells were isolated. The sequencing input was CD4+ T cells from PBMCs, cultured in vitro. These receptors all stem from a human donor in good health.

The chain joins TRBV5-4 to TRBJ1-4; 11 bases fit TRBD1. J gave up 7 bases and V 1 base, and 3 bases lay outside the gene matches. In germline, CDR1 is SGHNT, CDR2 YYREEE (reference sequence). The CDR3 covers 15 residues. CDR3 nucleotides: TGTGCCAGCAGCTTGCGGACAGGGGGCGGTGAAAAACTGTTTTTT. Translation: CASSLRTGGGEKLFF.

The V and J genes are TRBV19 and TRBJ2-1, with D perhaps given as TRBD1 or TRBD2 (6 bases each). Trimming took off 5 bases at V and 4 bases at J, with 21 bases between the two ends. Germline-derived CDR1 and CDR2 are LNHDA and SQIVND (reference sequence). The CDR3 extends over 17 amino acids. The CDR3 region is CASSLGNEGGSYNEQFF. In DNA, the CDR3 is TGTGCCAGTAGTCTGGGTAATGAGGGGGGATCATACAATGAGCAGTTCTTC.

The rearrangement joins TRBV24-1 to TRBJ2-7; 7 bases match TRBD1. Germline loops: CDR1 KGHDR, CDR2 SFDVKD. The CDR3 consists of 15 residues. The V and J ends lost 1 base and 2 bases, in that order; junction bases with no gene match: 4. CDR3 nucleotide sequence: TGTGCCACCAGTGATTTTCGACAGGGACCCTACGAGCAGTACTTC. It codes for CATSDFRQGPYEQYF.

V usage is TRBV9 and J usage is TRBJ2-7, with 9 positions matching TRBD1. CDR3 length: 14 amino acids. The junction had 7 bases not matched to a gene; V was cut back by 3 bases and J by 6 bases. Germline assignment: CDR1 SGDLS and CDR2 YYNGEE. CDR3 sequence: CASSARTGDPEQYF. The CDR3, as DNA: TGTGCCAGCAGCGCGAGGACAGGGGATCCCGAGCAGTACTTC.

The chain couples TRBV9 to TRBJ1-2; D gene unclear. This CDR3 contains 16 residues. Germline V gene data show CDR1 as SGDLS and CDR2 as YYNGEE. The V end was cut by 4 bases, the J end by 4 bases, with 20 bases between. Here the CDR3 reads CASSPQVRGSLYGYTF. For the CDR3, the DNA is TGTGCCAGCAGCCCCCAAGTGCGCGGCAGCCTCTATGGCTACACCTTC.

The chain couples TRBV12-3 or TRBV12-4 to TRBJ2-1; D unclear. The CDR3 is made up of 12 amino acids. V was clipped by 4 bases and J by 4 bases, with 5 bases between them. The CDR3 sequence: CASSWDYNEQFF. The DNA for the CDR3 is TGTGCCAGCAGTTGGGATTACAATGAGCAGTTCTTC.

This chain uses TRBV6-1 with TRBJ1-5; D might be TRBD1 (5 bases). Germline CDR1 is MNHNS and CDR2 is SASEGT. V dropped 3 bases and J dropped 2 bases, with 8 bases sitting between them. The CDR3 consists of 14 residues. The CDR3: CASSEGEGNQPQHF. DNA of the CDR3: TGTGCCAGCAGTGAGGGGGAAGGCAATCAGCCCCAGCATTTT.

The CDR3 is CASSFPGQDSYEQYF. The CDR3 region has the DNA TGTGCCAGCAGCTTCCCGGGACAGGATTCCTACGAGCAGTACTTC. The rearrangement uses TRBV11-1 and TRBJ2-7; 8 bases match TRBD1. Unmatched junction bases numbered 5, after V lost 3 bases and J lost 1 base. Germline V gene sequence: CDR1 SGHAT, CDR2 FQDESV (reference sequence). The CDR3 is 15 residues long.

This clone occurred a few times. The V and J genes are TRBV7-2 and TRBJ1-2; maybe TRBD1 (6 bases). Germline V gene sequence: CDR1 SGHTA, CDR2 FQGNSA. With 1 base removed from V and 8 bases from J, the gap between germline ends came to 23 bases. The CDR3 is 17 residues long. Here the CDR3 DNA reads TGTGCCAGCAGCTTAGGACAAGGGCGGGAAGGGGGGGGAGGCTACACCTTC. Amino acids: CASSLGQGREGGGGYTF.

The chain has TRBV10-3 and TRBJ2-3, with 9 positions matching TRBD1. The germline V gene encodes CDR1 ENHRY and CDR2 SYGVKD. The CDR3 runs 14 residues. V shed 2 bases and J 8 bases; nucleotides not matched to a gene: 5. This CDR3 reads CAISEPGTGFTQYF. As DNA, the CDR3 is TGTGCCATCAGTGAGCCGGGGACAGGGTTTACGCAGTATTTT.

The rearrangement joins TRBV4-2 to TRBJ2-7; 7 bases fit TRBD2. Germline CDR1 is LGHNA and CDR2 is YNFKEQ. The CDR3 runs 15 residues. Unmatched junction bases numbered 6, after V lost 1 base and J lost 3 bases. CDR3 in amino acids: CASSQVSGLSYEQYF. CDR3 sequence (DNA): TGTGCCAGCAGCCAAGTCTCGGGACTAAGCTACGAGCAGTACTTC.

CDR3 sequence (DNA): TGTGCCAGCAGCTTAGCGGGACAGGGACGTGGCTACACCTTC. Its protein product is CASSLAGQGRGYTF. The chain recombines TRBV7-2 with TRBJ1-2; 9 bases match TRBD1. Trimming took 0 bases from V and 7 from J; bases not matched to a gene: 3. In germline, CDR1 is SGHTA, CDR2 FQGNSA. This CDR3 is built from 14 residues.

The J gene is TRBJ1-6, the V gene TRBV2, with 8 bases aligning to TRBD1. Germline CDR1 is SNHLY and CDR2 is FYNNEI. V lost 3 bases to trimming and J lost 9 bases; unmatched junction nucleotides: 7. The CDR3 contains 15 residues. For the CDR3, the DNA is TGTGCCAGCAGTGACCAGGGGGCAAGAGGTTCACCCCTCCACTTT. Its translation: CASSDQGARGSPLHF.

The V and J genes are TRBV7-2 and TRBJ1-1; D gene ambiguous. Trimming removed 1 base from V and 7 bases from J, with 13 bases in between. Germline values: CDR1 SGHTA, CDR2 FQGNSA. The CDR3 covers 14 residues. The CDR3 region is CASSLGTGSYEAFF. In DNA form, the CDR3 reads TGTGCCAGCAGCTTAGGGACCGGGTCGTATGAAGCTTTCTTT. Together with reference TRBV7-2 and TRBJ1-1, the CDR3 gives the full variable domain: GAGVSQSPSNKVTEKGKDVELRCDPISGHTALYWYRQSLGQGLEFLIYFQGNSAPDKSGLPSDRFSAERTGGSVSTLTIQRTQQEDSAVYLCASSLGTGSYEAFFGQGTRLTVV.

This sequence joins TRBV7-9 and TRBJ2-7; possibly TRBD1 or TRBD2 for D (5 bases each). Germline assignment: CDR1 SEHNR and CDR2 FQNEAQ (reference sequence). Trimming left V 1 base short and J 1 base short, with 17 bases between. The CDR3 is 17 amino acids. The CDR3: CASSLGRGGKESYEQYF. The CDR3 bases are TGTGCCAGCAGCTTAGGTCGGGGCGGAAAAGAATCCTACGAGCAGTACTTC.

The chain recombines TRBV5-5 with TRBJ2-7; D might be TRBD1 or TRBD2, each matching 5 bases. Between the trimmed V and J ends, which lost 2 bases and 2 bases, there was a span of 11 bases. The CDR3 length is 14 residues. Germline V gene data show CDR1 as SGHKS and CDR2 as YYEKEE (reference sequence). CDR3 sequence reads: CASSFRDATYEQYF. CDR3 sequence (DNA): TGTGCCAGCAGCTTCCGGGACGCCACCTACGAGCAGTACTTC.

The chain has TRBV3-1 (or the pseudogene TRBV3-2) and TRBJ2-3; weak D call: TRBD2 (5 bases). The germline gives CDR1 LGHDT, CDR2 YNNKEL (reference sequence). This CDR3 has 14 amino acids. Trimming pared 1 base from V and 3 bases from J, leaving 8 bases between. CDR3 DNA sequence: TGTGCCAGCAGCCAAGCGAGGGCTACAGATACGCAGTATTTT. The encoded protein is CASSQARATDTQYF.

V gene TRBV6-4 combines with J gene TRBJ1-1; weak D call: TRBD1 (6 bases). Germline CDR1 reads MRHNA; CDR2 reads SNTAGT. V dropped 3 bases and J dropped 2 bases, with 7 bases sitting between them. The CDR3 is made up of 13 amino acids. Written as DNA, the CDR3 is TGTGCCAGCAGTGAACAGGGAAACACTGAAGCTTTCTTT. Translated: CASSEQGNTEAFF.

This chain connects TRBV5-1 to TRBJ1-4; 7 bases match TRBD1. Germline CDR1 is SGHRS and CDR2 is YFSETQ. The CDR3 loop spans 15 amino acids. The trim removed 3 bases at V and 0 bases at J, leaving 2 bases unmatched. This CDR3 is CASSSGTATNEKLFF. The CDR3 DNA reads TGCGCCAGCAGCTCCGGGACAGCAACTAATGAAAAACTGTTTTTT.

The chain joins TRBV7-6 to TRBJ2-3, with 8 bases aligning to TRBD2. Germline V gene lookup returns CDR1 SGHVS and CDR2 FNYEAQ. Trimming at V came to 0 bases and at J to 4 bases, leaving 12 bases not matched to a gene. The CDR3 runs 18 residues. CDR3 DNA sequence: TGTGCCAGCAGCTTAGCGCTTGGCAGCGGGAGATGGTCAGATACGCAGTATTTT. Its protein product is CASSLALGSGRWSDTQYF.

The CDR3 is CAWSGGTGGTSPLHF. CDR3 DNA sequence: TGTGCCTGGAGCGGCGGGACAGGGGGAACATCACCCCTCCACTTT. The chain links TRBV30 to TRBJ1-6, with 11 bases lining up with TRBD1. CDR1 GTSNPN and CDR2 SVGIG come from the germline V gene (reference sequence). The CDR3 extends over 15 amino acids. The junction had 8 bases not matched to a gene; V was cut back by 3 bases and J by 10 bases.